This TCR beta chain originates from a study of STAT5B mutations in CD4+ large granular lymphocyte leukemia. Study observations and caveats: Main leukemic clonotypes were patient-specific, but approximately 27% appeared at low frequency elsewhere. TRBV06-family usage was enriched in top patient clones (8/27) versus controls (2/35).

The germline V gene encodes CDR1 GTSNPN and CDR2 SVGIG (reference sequence). The CDR3 runs to 14 residues. V lost 2 bases, J lost 0 bases, and 8 bases lay in between. This clone was counted between two and nine times. Its antigen is currently unknown. The data were produced by immunoSEQ multiplex PCR, yet TCRdb's version contains in-frame clones alone and is incomplete. The data contain 37,000 or so clones, about four fifths of them singletons. The chain is built from TRBV30 and TRBJ1-5; D gene unclear. The sample taken for sequencing was CD4+ T cells from blood buffy coats. This receptor was taken from a human donor in good health. The CDR3 coding sequence is TGTGCCTGGAGTATTGGCCTTAGCAATCAGCCCCAGCATTTT. It yields the protein CAWSIGLSNQPQHF.